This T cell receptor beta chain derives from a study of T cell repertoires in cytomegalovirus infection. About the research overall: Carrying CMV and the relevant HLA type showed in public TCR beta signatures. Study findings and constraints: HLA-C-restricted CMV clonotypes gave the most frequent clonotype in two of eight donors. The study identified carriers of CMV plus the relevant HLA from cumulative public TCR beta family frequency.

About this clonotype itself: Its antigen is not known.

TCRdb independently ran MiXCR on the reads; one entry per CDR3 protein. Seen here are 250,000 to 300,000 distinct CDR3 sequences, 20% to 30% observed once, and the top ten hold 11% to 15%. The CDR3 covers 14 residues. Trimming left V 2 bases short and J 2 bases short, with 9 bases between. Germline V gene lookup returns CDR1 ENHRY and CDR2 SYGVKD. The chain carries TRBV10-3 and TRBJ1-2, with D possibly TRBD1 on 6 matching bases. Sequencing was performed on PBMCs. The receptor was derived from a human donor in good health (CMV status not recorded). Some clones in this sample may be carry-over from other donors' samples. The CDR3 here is CAISEPQGNYGYTF. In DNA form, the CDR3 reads TGTGCCATCAGTGAGCCGCAGGGGAACTATGGCTACACCTTC.